Listed below are T cell receptor beta chains from one sample, sequenced in a study of human T cells and chemical hapten exposure. TCRdb re-derived calls from the RACE reads in MiXCR, one entry per CDR3 protein. The sample gives 99,000 or so distinct CDR3 sequences, approximately 11% of which show up once; around 3.1% is in the top ten. Here the sequenced sample was whole blood, taken in connection with sensitization to the hapten diphenylcyclopropenone (DPC). Source of these receptors: a woman aged 60-75 years with alopecia areata. Some clones in this sample may be carry-over from other donors' samples. CDR3s include the opening cysteine and the closing phenylalanine or tryptophan. D genes are given only for firm matches. For some rows the clone size is stated as once, few or many, or as a class when expanded; others skip it.

v_gene	abundance	j_gene	d_gene	CDR3aa	CDR3nt
TRBV20-1	few	TRBJ1-1	-	CSARAPGQTNTEAFF	TGCAGTGCTAGAGCCCCAGGACAGACGAACACTGAAGCTTTCTTT
TRBV29-1	few	TRBJ1-4	-	CSVVPRANEKLFF	TGCAGCGTTGTCCCACGGGCTAATGAAAAACTGTTTTTT
TRBV3-1	many	TRBJ1-1	-	CASSQGHSEAFF	TGTGCCAGCAGCCAAGGTCATTCGGAAGCTTTCTTT
TRBV30	few	TRBJ2-6	-	CAWGWDGSGANVLTF	TGTGCCTGGGGGTGGGATGGCTCTGGGGCCAACGTCCTGACTTTC
TRBV2	many	TRBJ1-5	TRBD1	CASSGTGDGQPQHF	TGTGCCAGCAGTGGGACAGGGGACGGTCAGCCCCAGCATTTT
TRBV6-4	many	TRBJ2-1	-	CASRPGDEQFF	TGTGCCAGCAGGCCGGGTGATGAGCAGTTCTTC
TRBV27	-	TRBJ2-1	-	CASSSPQGQTEQFF	TGTGCCAGCAGTTCCCCTCAGGGTCAGACTGAGCAGTTCTTC
TRBV15	many	TRBJ1-2	-	CATSRDYGEPDTF	TGTGCCACCAGCAGAGATTATGGGGAGCCCGACACCTTC
TRBV3-1	few	TRBJ2-7	-	CASTGQNGDEQYF	TGTGCCAGCACCGGACAGAATGGAGACGAGCAGTACTTC
TRBV7-8	-	TRBJ2-6	-	CASSLGHASLISGANVLTF	TGTGCCAGCAGCTTAGGTCACGCCAGTTTAATTTCTGGGGCCAACGTCCTGACTTTC
TRBV2	many	TRBJ2-7	-	CASSLDPISQYF	TGTGCCAGCAGTTTGGACCCCATCTCCCAGTACTTC
TRBV30	many	TRBJ1-3	-	CAWSSGSGNTIYF	TGTGCCTGGAGTAGCGGCTCTGGAAACACCATATATTTT
TRBV6-6	-	TRBJ2-3	-	CASSYRTVRDTQYF	TGTGCCAGCAGTTACAGGACTGTGAGAGATACGCAGTATTTT
TRBV24-1	many	TRBJ1-5	-	CATRNQPQHF	TGTGCCACCAGAAATCAGCCCCAGCATTTT
TRBV5-1	-	TRBJ2-7	TRBD1	CASSGGTGSSYEQYF	TGCGCCAGCAGCGGGGGGACAGGCAGCTCCTACGAGCAGTACTTC
TRBV2	many	TRBJ1-2	-	CASSEAHGRGYGYTF	TGTGCCAGCAGTGAAGCGCATGGCAGGGGCTATGGCTACACCTTC